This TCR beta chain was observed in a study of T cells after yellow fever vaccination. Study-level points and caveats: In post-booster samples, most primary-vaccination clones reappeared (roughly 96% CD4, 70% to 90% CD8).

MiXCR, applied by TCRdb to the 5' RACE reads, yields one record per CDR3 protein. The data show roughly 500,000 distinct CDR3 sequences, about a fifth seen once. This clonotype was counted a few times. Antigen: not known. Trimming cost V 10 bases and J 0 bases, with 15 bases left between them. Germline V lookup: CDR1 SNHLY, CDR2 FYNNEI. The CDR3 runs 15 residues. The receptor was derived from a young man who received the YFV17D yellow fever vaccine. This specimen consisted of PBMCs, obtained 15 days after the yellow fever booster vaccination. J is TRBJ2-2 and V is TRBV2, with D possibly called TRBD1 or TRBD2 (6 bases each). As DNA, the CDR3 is TGTGCCACCGGGGCGGGACATTCGAACACCGGGGAGCTGTTTTTT. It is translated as CATGAGHSNTGELFF.